The clone carrying this T cell receptor beta chain was detected only once. The CDR3 totals 15 residues. Germline V gene lookup returns CDR1 SGHAT and CDR2 FQNNGV. Unmatched junction bases numbered 4, after V lost 1 base and J lost 2 bases. The sample is drawn from a study of T cell clones after liver transplantation. Profiling relied on immunoSEQ multiplex PCR, and the TCRdb table lists in-frame clones only, not all of them. The sample has 95,000 to 110,000 clones; roughly 80% are singletons. V gene TRBV11-2 combines with J gene TRBJ2-7, with TRBD2 identical over 8 bases. The clonotype comes from a human donor who received a liver transplant. Here the sequenced sample was CD4+ T cells from blood, taken before liver transplant. The CDR3 here is CASSLGGGGPYEQYF. CDR3 bases: TGTGCCAGCAGCTTAGGGGGCGGGGGGCCCTACGAGCAGTACTTC.